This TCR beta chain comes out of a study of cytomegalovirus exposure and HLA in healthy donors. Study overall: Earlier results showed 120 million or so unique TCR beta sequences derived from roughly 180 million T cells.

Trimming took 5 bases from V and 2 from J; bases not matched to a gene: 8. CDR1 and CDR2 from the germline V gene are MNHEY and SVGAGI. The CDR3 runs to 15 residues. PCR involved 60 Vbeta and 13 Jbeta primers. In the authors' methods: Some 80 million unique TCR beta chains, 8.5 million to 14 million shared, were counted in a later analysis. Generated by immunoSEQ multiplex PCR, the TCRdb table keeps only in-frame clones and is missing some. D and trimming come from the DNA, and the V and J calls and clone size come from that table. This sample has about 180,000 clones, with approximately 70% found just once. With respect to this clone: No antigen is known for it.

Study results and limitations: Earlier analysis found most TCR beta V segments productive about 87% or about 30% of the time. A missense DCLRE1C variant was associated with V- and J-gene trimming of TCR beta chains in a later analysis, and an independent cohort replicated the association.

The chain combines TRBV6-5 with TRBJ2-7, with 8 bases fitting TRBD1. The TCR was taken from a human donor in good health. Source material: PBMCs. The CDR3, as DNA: TGTGCCAGCAGTAAGGACAGGGAAGGGACCTACGAGCAGTACTTC. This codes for CASSKDREGTYEQYF.